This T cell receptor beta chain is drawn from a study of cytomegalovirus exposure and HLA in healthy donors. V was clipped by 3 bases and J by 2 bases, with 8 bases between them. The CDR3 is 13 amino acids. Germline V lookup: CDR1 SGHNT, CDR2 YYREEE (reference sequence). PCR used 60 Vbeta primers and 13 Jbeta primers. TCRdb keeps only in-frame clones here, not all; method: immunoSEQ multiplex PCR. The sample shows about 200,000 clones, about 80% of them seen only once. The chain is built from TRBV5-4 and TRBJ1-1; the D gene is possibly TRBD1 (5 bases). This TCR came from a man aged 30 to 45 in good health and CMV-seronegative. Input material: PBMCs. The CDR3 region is CASSWRGNTEAFF. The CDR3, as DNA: TGTGCCAGCAGCTGGAGGGGAAACACTGAAGCTTTCTTT. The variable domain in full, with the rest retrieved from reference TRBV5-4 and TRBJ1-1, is ETGVTQSPTHLIKTRGQQVTLRCSSQSGHNTVSWYQQALGQGPQFIFQYYREEENGRGNFPPRFSGLQFPNYSSELNVNALELDDSALYLCASSWRGNTEAFFGQGTRLTVV.